This T cell receptor (beta chain) was found in a study of blood T cell repertoires in COVID-19. At the level of the study: COVID-19 samples collected from the United States, Italy and Spain covered acute and convalescent phases. The analysed material was cDNA or gDNA that came from T cells, B-cell-depleted T cells, or PBMCs.

V was pared by 3 bases and J by 7 bases, with 6 bases between. This CDR3 contains 11 residues. Germline-derived CDR1 and CDR2 are SEHNR and FQNEAQ (reference sequence). Under the authors' procedure: The authors estimated nucleated cell counts from reference gene primer amplification. Profiling relied on immunoSEQ multiplex PCR, and the TCRdb table lists in-frame clones only, not all of them. V, J and clone size were drawn from that table, and D and trimming were deduced from the DNA. Of about 270,000 clones detected, roughly 88% appear once; the ten largest clones hold about 11%. This chain connects TRBV7-9 to TRBJ1-1; D is undetermined. Sequencing was performed on peripheral blood. This clonotype was obtained from a woman in her seventies with acute or convalescent COVID-19. This CDR3 is CASSFGDEAFF. The DNA of the CDR3 is TGTGCCAGCAGCTTCGGGGATGAAGCTTTCTTT.